Sequencing of this TCR beta chain was carried out in a study of cytomegalovirus exposure and HLA in healthy donors. Findings and limits, study-wide: Some highly shared sequence variants likely arose as a pipeline artifact.

Researchers ran the PCR with 60 Vbeta and 13 Jbeta primers. Clones were read by immunoSEQ multiplex PCR, and TCRdb kept only the in-frame ones, dropping some. The table has about 190,000 clones, around 78% seen once. In germline, CDR1 is LGHNT, CDR2 FRNRAP. Trimming cost V 0 bases and J 5 bases; bases outside gene matches: 3. The CDR3 loop spans 15 amino acids. For this clone: The target antigen is unknown.

V and J are TRBV12-5 and TRBJ2-3; TRBD2 matches at 9 bases. Sequenced sample: PBMCs. This receptor was taken from a woman aged 25 to 45 in good health and CMV-seropositive. The CDR3 DNA reads TGTGCTAGTGGTTTGGTTAGGACTAGCGTAGATACGCAGTATTTT. This encodes CASGLVRTSVDTQYF.